This T cell receptor (beta chain) was observed in a study of cytomegalovirus exposure and HLA in healthy donors. Overall study results and limits: Analysis performed later found more than 15,000 TCR beta sequences associated with HLA alleles at 0.05 false discovery rate. An analysis was carried out at a later point. It showed that HLA-associated TCR beta chains were more clonally expanded than equally common non-associated chains. Sequence variants that were highly shared formed a cluster that was likely a sequencing artifact.

Primers: 60 Vbeta forward and 13 Jbeta reverse. Some clones are missing from TCRdb's copy, which holds only in-frame ones; the method was immunoSEQ multiplex PCR. The table lists tens of thousands of clones, roughly 63% of them singletons. Germline V gene lookup returns CDR1 SGHRS and CDR2 YFSETQ. This CDR3 is built from 18 residues. With 4 bases clipped from V and 2 bases from J, the junction kept 6 bases outside the gene matches. With regard to this clone: The target antigen is unknown.

The TCR sequence derives from a woman aged 45-65 years in good health and CMV-seropositive. The sample was PBMCs. This rearrangement joins TRBV5-1 to TRBJ2-1, with 16 bases fitting TRBD2. The CDR3 DNA sequence: TGCGCCAGCAGCCAAGGGACTAGCGGGGGGGCAGCCTACAATGAGCAGTTCTTC. Amino acid sequence: CASSQGTSGGAAYNEQFF. The full variable domain, completed using reference TRBV5-1 and TRBJ2-1, is KAGVTQTPRYLIKTRGQQVTLSCSPISGHRSVSWYQQTPGQGLQFLFEYFSETQRNKGNFPGRFSGRQFSNSRSEMNVSTLELGDSALYLCASSQGTSGGAAYNEQFFGPGTRLTVL.